The 14 T cell receptor beta chains below come from one sample, sequenced in a study of T-cell memory formation after mild COVID-19. Via MiXCR, TCRdb re-called the 5' RACE reads, giving one row per CDR3 protein. The data show about 610,000 distinct CDR3 sequences, with 17% seen just once and approximately 8.1% held by the top ten. Sequencing was carried out using PBMCs or a T cell subset sorted from them (not recorded which). Receptor source: an adult woman who had mild COVID-19 (a few samples of this study predate the infection). Cell type and time point are not known.

This chain joins TRBV15 and TRBJ2-7; 7 bases line up with TRBD2. Germline V gene lookup returns CDR1 LNHNV and CDR2 YYDKDF (reference sequence). This CDR3 spans 15 amino acids. Trimming cost V 0 bases and J 6 bases; bases outside gene matches: 8. The CDR3 loop reads CATSREGGSVGEQYF. DNA of the CDR3: TGTGCCACCAGCAGAGAGGGAGGGAGTGTAGGCGAGCAGTACTTC.

The chain couples TRBV10-3 to TRBJ2-1; D remains ambiguous. Trimming removed 5 bases at V and 8 bases at J, with 10 bases between. The germline CDR1 and CDR2 sequences are ENHRY and SYGVKD. CDR3 length: 12 residues. The CDR3 region is CAISTSGHEQFF. The DNA for the CDR3 is TGTGCCATCAGTACCTCTGGGCATGAGCAGTTCTTC.

The sample holds many counts of this clonotype. The rearrangement joins TRBV5-1 to TRBJ2-3, with D uncertain. The V gene lost 2 bases and the J gene lost 0 bases, with 10 bases spanning the gap. Germline V gene sequence: CDR1 SGHRS, CDR2 YFSETQ. CDR3 size: 15 residues. DNA of the CDR3: TGCGCCAGCAGCTTCATCCAGAGAAGCACAGATACGCAGTATTTT. This codes for CASSFIQRSTDTQYF.

Only a few counts were recorded for this clonotype. This chain uses TRBV7-2 with TRBJ2-1; D not resolved. Germline V gives CDR1 SGHTA, CDR2 FQGNSA. The CDR3 has 17 amino acids. The V end was cut by 1 base, the J end by 4 bases, with 17 bases between. CDR3 nucleotides: TGTGCCAGCAGCTTAGAGGTGGGATGGTCAAGGTACAATGAGCAGTTCTTC. Translated, it gives CASSLEVGWSRYNEQFF.

This clonotype has at least ten counts. This sequence joins TRBV19 and TRBJ2-5; D uncertain. Germline V lookup: CDR1 LNHDA, CDR2 SQIVND (reference sequence). V was trimmed by 3 bases and J by 5 bases, leaving 10 bases between them. The CDR3 extends over 13 amino acids. CDR3: CASSISFGETQYF. CDR3 bases: TGTGCCAGTAGTATCTCCTTCGGGGAGACCCAGTACTTC.

The table lists this clonotype with a few counts. The J gene is TRBJ1-1, the V gene TRBV7-8; the match to TRBD1 covers 9 bases. Germline V gene data show CDR1 as SGHVS and CDR2 as FQNEAQ. V gave up 2 bases and J gave up 4 bases; unmatched junction bases: 5. The CDR3 has 15 residues. Here the CDR3 reads CASSLTGGLFTEAFF. CDR3 bases: TGTGCCAGCAGCTTAACAGGGGGCTTGTTCACTGAAGCTTTCTTT.

Only a few counts were recorded for this clonotype. This chain joins TRBV19 and TRBJ2-6; D tentatively reads TRBD1 or TRBD2 (5 bases each). The CDR3 has 15 residues. Germline V gene lookup returns CDR1 LNHDA and CDR2 SQIVND (reference sequence). The V end lost 8 bases, the J end lost 2 bases, and 13 bases lay between the germline ends. The CDR3 DNA follows: TGTGCCAGTTCCGTCGGGGCCGCTGGGGCCAACGTCCTGACTTTC. Its protein product is CASSVGAAGANVLTF.

This chain uses TRBV6-2 or TRBV6-3 with TRBJ2-7; TRBD1 matches 7 bases. The trim removed 6 bases at V and 3 bases at J, leaving 8 bases unmatched. The CDR3 loop spans 14 amino acids. CDR1 MNHEY and CDR2 SVGEGT come from the germline V gene. The CDR3 bases are TGTGCCAGCAGGGAACCGGGACAGAGCTACGAGCAGTACTTC. It encodes CASREPGQSYEQYF.

The genes are TRBV7-9 and TRBJ1-1; D is ambiguous. CDR1 SEHNR and CDR2 FQNEAQ come from the germline V gene (reference sequence). The CDR3 length is 14 residues. The V and J ends lost 3 bases and 3 bases respectively, with 11 bases between them. As DNA, the CDR3 is TGTGCCAGCAGCTTTCAGGTACGGGACACTGAAGCTTTCTTT. Translating gives CASSFQVRDTEAFF. The whole variable domain, filled in from reference TRBV7-9 and TRBJ1-1, reads DTGVSQNPRHKITKRGQNVTFRCDPISEHNRLYWYRQTLGQGPEFLTYFQNEAQLEKSRLLSDRFSAERPKGSFSTLEIQRTEQGDSAMYLCASSFQVRDTEAFFGQGTRLTVV.

The V gene is TRBV7-6, the J gene TRBJ2-3; D might be TRBD1 (6 bases). The CDR3 runs 19 residues. Trimming stripped 1 base from V and 0 bases from J, with 20 bases between. Per germline, CDR1 SGHVS and CDR2 FNYEAQ. CDR3 in amino acids: CASSLVRSVSDSSTDTQYF. The CDR3 coding sequence is TGTGCCAGCAGCTTAGTACGATCAGTCTCGGACAGTAGCACAGATACGCAGTATTTT.

The count of this clonotype is one. The J gene is TRBJ1-1, the V gene TRBV19; no firm D call. Per germline, CDR1 LNHDA and CDR2 SQIVND (reference sequence). V lost 0 bases to trimming and J lost 1 base, with 6 bases between them. This CDR3 contains 14 residues. The chain's CDR3 is CASSIDGGNTEAFF. CDR3 sequence (DNA): TGTGCCAGTAGTATAGACGGAGGGAACACTGAAGCTTTCTTT.

There are a few counts of this clonotype. This sequence joins TRBV7-8 and TRBJ1-2; D is unclear. Germline values: CDR1 SGHVS, CDR2 FQNEAQ. This CDR3 is built from 16 residues. With 6 bases removed from V and 0 bases from J, the gap between germline ends came to 17 bases. The CDR3 protein is CASSPSGGRPNYGYTF. The CDR3 DNA is TGTGCCAGCAGTCCCTCGGGCGGCAGACCTAACTATGGCTACACCTTC.

The chain links TRBV7-9 to TRBJ1-2, with 11 bases identical to TRBD1. Germline V gene lookup returns CDR1 SEHNR and CDR2 FQNEAQ (reference sequence). The CDR3 has 17 amino acids. After removal of 5 bases from V and 0 bases from J, the junction contained 8 bases not matched to a gene. The CDR3 DNA reads as TGTGCCAGCAGCCCGGGGACAGGGGGGTTAGCTAACTATGGCTACACCTTC. It yields the protein CASSPGTGGLANYGYTF.

This chain uses TRBV2 with TRBJ2-7; D remains unclear. The germline CDR1 and CDR2 sequences are SNHLY and FYNNEI. The length of the CDR3 is 14 residues. V lost 5 bases to trimming and J lost 9 bases, with 20 bases between them. For the CDR3, the DNA is TGTGCCAGCAGTCCCGAGGCCTCCTCTACGGGGCAGTACTTC. Its protein is CASSPEASSTGQYF.